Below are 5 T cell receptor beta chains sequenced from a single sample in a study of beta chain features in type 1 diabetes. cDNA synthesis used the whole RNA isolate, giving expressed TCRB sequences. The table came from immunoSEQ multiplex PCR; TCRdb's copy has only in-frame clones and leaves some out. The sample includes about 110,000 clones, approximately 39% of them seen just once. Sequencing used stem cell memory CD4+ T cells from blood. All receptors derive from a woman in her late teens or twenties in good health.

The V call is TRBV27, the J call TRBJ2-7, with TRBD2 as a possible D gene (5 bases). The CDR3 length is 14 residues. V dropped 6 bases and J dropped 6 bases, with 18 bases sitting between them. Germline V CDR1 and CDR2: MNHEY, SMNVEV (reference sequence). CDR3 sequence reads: CASSRGLTWTEQYF. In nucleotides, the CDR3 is TGTGCCAGCAGCCGCGGACTCACCTGGACCGAGCAGTACTTC.

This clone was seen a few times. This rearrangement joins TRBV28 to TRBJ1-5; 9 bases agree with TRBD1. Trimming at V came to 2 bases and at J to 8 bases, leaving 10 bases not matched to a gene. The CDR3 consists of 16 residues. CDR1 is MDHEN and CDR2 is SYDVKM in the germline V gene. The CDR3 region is CASSLLTGTGSKPQHF. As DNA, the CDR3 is TGTGCCAGCAGTTTACTCACCGGGACAGGGTCGAAGCCCCAGCATTTT.

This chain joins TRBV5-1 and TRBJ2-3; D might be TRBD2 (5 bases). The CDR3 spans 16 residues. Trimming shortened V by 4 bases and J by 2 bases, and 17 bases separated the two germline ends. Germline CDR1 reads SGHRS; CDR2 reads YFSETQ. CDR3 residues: CASSPRLHSLTDTQYF. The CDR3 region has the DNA TGCGCCAGCAGCCCAAGACTACACAGTCTCACAGATACGCAGTATTTT.

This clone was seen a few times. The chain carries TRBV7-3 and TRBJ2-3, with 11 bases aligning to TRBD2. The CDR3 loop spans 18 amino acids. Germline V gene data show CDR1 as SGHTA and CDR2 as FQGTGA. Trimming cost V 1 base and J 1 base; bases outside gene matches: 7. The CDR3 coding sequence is TGTGCCAGCAGCTTAAGGGGGGGGACTAGCGGTCGCACAGATACGCAGTATTTT. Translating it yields CASSLRGGTSGRTDTQYF.

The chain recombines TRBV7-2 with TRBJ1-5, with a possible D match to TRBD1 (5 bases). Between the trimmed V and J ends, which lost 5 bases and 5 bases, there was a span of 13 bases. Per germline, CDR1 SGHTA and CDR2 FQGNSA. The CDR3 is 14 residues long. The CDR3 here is CASSPGIGYQPQHF. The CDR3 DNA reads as TGTGCCAGCAGCCCAGGGATAGGATATCAGCCCCAGCATTTT.